The 27 T cell receptor beta chains below all came from one sample that was sequenced in a study of blood T cell repertoires in COVID-19 (dated by TCRdb to between 2020 and 2021). Library preparation used the immunoSEQ multiplex PCR assay. The table comes from immuneACCESS by way of TCRdb, which keeps in-frame sequences with V and J called. Part of the clones is missing from these tables; in studies checked, under half for an unresolved V gene and the rest for unknown reasons. Recorded for this sample are 250,000 or so clones; about 90% of them occurred a single time. Jointly, the top ten make up about 2.9% of the sample. Input material: PBMCs or T cells enriched from blood (not recorded which). Receptors originate from a woman between 40 and 50 years old who had been exposed to COVID-19.

The rearrangement uses TRBV12-3 or TRBV12-4 and TRBJ2-5; TRBD2 is a possible D gene (6 bases). V shed 11 bases and J shed 4 bases, with 14 bases lying between them. The length of the CDR3 is 12 residues. This chain's CDR3 is CACAVGGETQYF. The CDR3 region has the DNA TGTGCCTGTGCGGTGGGGGGAGAGACCCAGTACTTC.

The rearrangement uses TRBV28 and TRBJ1-1, with a weak D call TRBD1 (6 bases). Deletions cut 5 bases from V and 0 bases from J, with 10 bases between. CDR1 and CDR2 (germline): MDHEN, SYDVKM. The CDR3 contains 14 residues. The CDR3 DNA is TGTGCCAGCAGTCAGGACAGTTTGAACACTGAAGCTTTCTTT. Protein sequence: CASSQDSLNTEAFF. Filled out from reference TRBV28 and TRBJ1-1, the complete variable domain reads DVKVTQSSRYLVKRTGEKVFLECVQDMDHENMFWYRQDPGLGLRLIYFSYDVKMKEKGDIPEGYSVSREKKERFSLILESASTNQTSMYLCASSQDSLNTEAFFGQGTRLTVV.

This clone was detected only once. Germline and junction disagree at one end, which may indicate a read error. The rearrangement links TRBV5-1 to TRBJ2-4, with TRBD1 as a possible D gene (6 bases). Germline V gene sequence: CDR1 SGHRS, CDR2 YFSETQ. This CDR3 is 14 amino acids long. CDR3 nucleotides: TGTGCCAGCAGCCCCGTGGGGGCCAGAGACATTCAGTACTTC. Its protein is CASSPVGARDIQYF.

This clone occurred once. Other DNA sequences in this sample translate to the same CDR3. This sequence joins TRBV3-1 (or the pseudogene TRBV3-2) and TRBJ2-1; D gene ambiguous. The CDR3 is made up of 11 amino acids. V gave up 1 base and J gave up 7 bases, with 2 bases separating them. Germline V gene lookup returns CDR1 LGHDT and CDR2 YNNKEL (reference sequence). The CDR3 protein is CASSQANEQFF. In DNA form, the CDR3 reads TGTGCCAGCAGCCAAGCTAATGAGCAGTTCTTC.

The chain joins TRBV11-3 to TRBJ2-4; D is ambiguous. V was trimmed by 4 bases and J by 2 bases, leaving 12 bases between them. The CDR3 has 15 residues. The germline gives CDR1 SGHNT, CDR2 YENEEA. CDR3 coding DNA: TGTGCCAGCAGCTCACTCCACAGTTCCAAAAACATTCAGTACTTC. Protein: CASSSLHSSKNIQYF.

The V call is TRBV19, the J call TRBJ1-2; 7 positions agree with TRBD1. V shed 10 bases and J 0 bases; nucleotides not matched to a gene: 8. The CDR3 runs to 14 residues. CDR1 and CDR2 from the germline V gene are LNHDA and SQIVND (reference sequence). CDR3 loop: CATTRQGSNYGYTF. DNA for the CDR3: TGTGCCACTACCAGACAGGGATCTAACTATGGCTACACCTTC. Full variable domain (remainder filled in from reference TRBV19 and TRBJ1-2): DGGITQSPKYLFRKEGQNVTLSCEQNLNHDAMYWYRQDPGQGLRLIYYSQIVNDFQKGDIAEGYSVSREKKESFPLTVTSAQKNPTAFYLCATTRQGSNYGYTFGSGTRLTVV.

The V and J genes are TRBV7-9 and TRBJ2-1; 16 bases agree with TRBD2. Germline V gives CDR1 SEHNR, CDR2 FQNEAQ (reference sequence). The CDR3 totals 19 residues. J was trimmed by 0 bases and V by 3 bases; bases with no gene match: 5. The CDR3 DNA follows: TGTGCCAGCAGCTTCGCGGGACTAGCGGGAGGGAGCTCCTACAATGAGCAGTTCTTC. Amino acid sequence: CASSFAGLAGGSSYNEQFF. The entire variable domain, with the rest obtained from reference TRBV7-9 and TRBJ2-1, is as follows: DTGVSQNPRHKITKRGQNVTFRCDPISEHNRLYWYRQTLGQGPEFLTYFQNEAQLEKSRLLSDRFSAERPKGSFSTLEIQRTEQGDSAMYLCASSFAGLAGGSSYNEQFFGPGTRLTVL.

The rearrangement links TRBV6-1 to TRBJ1-6; 7 nucleotides line up with TRBD1. CDR3 size: 15 residues. Unmatched junction bases numbered 3, after V lost 6 bases and J lost 1 base. CDR1 and CDR2 from the germline V gene are MNHNS and SASEGT. The chain's CDR3 is CASRPGQSYNSPLHF. CDR3 coding DNA: TGTGCCAGCAGACCGGGACAGTCCTATAATTCACCCCTCCACTTT.

The chain combines TRBV7-9 with TRBJ2-7; TRBD1 matches 8 bases. The V gene end was trimmed by 5 bases and the J gene end by 5 bases; junction bases not matched to a gene: 5. The CDR3 covers 13 residues. Germline V gene lookup returns CDR1 SEHNR and CDR2 FQNEAQ (reference sequence). The CDR3 DNA sequence: TGTGCCAGCAGCCTAGGGGACAGGAACGAGCAGTACTTC. It specifies CASSLGDRNEQYF.

The genes are TRBV19 and TRBJ2-7; a possible D gene is TRBD1 (6 bases). The V gene's germline CDR1 is LNHDA and CDR2 SQIVND (reference sequence). Between the trimmed V and J ends, which lost 0 bases and 9 bases, there was a span of 12 bases. The CDR3 runs to 13 residues. The CDR3 sequence: CASSIDRGQGQYF. Here the CDR3 DNA reads TGTGCCAGTAGTATAGATCGGGGACAAGGGCAGTACTTC.

The genes are TRBV28 and TRBJ1-3, with D perhaps TRBD1 (6 bases). Germline CDR1 MDHEN, CDR2 SYDVKM. The V end lost 4 bases, the J end lost 4 bases, and 11 bases lay between the germline ends. The CDR3 contains 14 residues. The chain's CDR3 is CASSSPGAGNTIYF. The CDR3, as DNA: TGTGCCAGCAGTTCCCCAGGGGCCGGAAACACCATATATTTT.

CDR3 sequence (DNA): TGTGCCAGCAGCCCGACAGGGTCTAGCAATCAGCCCCAGCATTTT. Translated: CASSPTGSSNQPQHF. V and J are TRBV7-9 and TRBJ1-5; TRBD1 matches 7 bases. The CDR3 covers 15 residues. Germline CDR1 SEHNR, CDR2 FQNEAQ (reference sequence). The V gene end was trimmed by 5 bases and the J gene end by 0 bases; junction bases not matched to a gene: 4.

The CDR3 is CASSPGTGREKLFF. The CDR3 DNA sequence: TGTGCCAGCTCACCTGGGACAGGGAGAGAAAAACTGTTTTTT. This rearrangement joins TRBV18 to TRBJ1-4; 9 nucleotides line up with TRBD1. Germline CDR1 reads KGHSH; CDR2 reads LQKENI. V dropped 3 bases and J dropped 8; count of bases not matched to a gene: 4. The CDR3 sequence is 14 residues long.

To note about this clone: Distinct nucleotide sequences in the sample also encode this CDR3. V usage is TRBV6-5 and J usage is TRBJ2-7; 11 positions agree with TRBD1. J lost 4 bases, V lost 6 bases, and 2 bases had no gene match. CDR1 MNHEY and CDR2 SVGAGI come from the germline V gene. The CDR3 length is 13 residues. The CDR3 here is CASSRDRGYEQYV. CDR3 in DNA: TGTGCCAGCAGCCGGGACAGGGGGTACGAGCAGTACGTC.

The chain couples TRBV7-2 to TRBJ2-7; 10 positions match TRBD1. This CDR3 contains 14 residues. Germline V gene data show CDR1 as SGHTA and CDR2 as FQGNSA. V gave up 5 bases and J gave up 3 bases; unmatched junction bases: 4. The CDR3 nucleotides read TGTGCCAGCAGCGTGGGACAGGGGCTCTACGAGCAGTACTTC. Translated: CASSVGQGLYEQYF.

As for this clone: Sequence at one end of the junction differs from germline and may be a read error. The CDR3 is CASTLRVGQPKETQYF. The DNA of the CDR3 is TGTGCCAGCACCTTGAGGGTGGGGCAGCCAAAAGAGACCCAGTACTTC. The chain combines TRBV5-5 with TRBJ2-5; possibly TRBD1 or TRBD2 for D (5 bases each). The length of the CDR3 is 16 residues. Germline loops: CDR1 SGHKS, CDR2 YYEKEE (reference sequence).

This clone has a single count. The J gene is TRBJ2-3, the V gene TRBV7-9; D is perhaps TRBD1 (6 bases). V was shortened by 3 bases and J by 5 bases, with 15 bases between the two germline ends. CDR3 length equals 15 residues. Looked up from germline, CDR1 is SEHNR and CDR2 is FQNEAQ (reference sequence). This CDR3 is CASSFNTGLGDTQYF. CDR3 coding DNA: TGTGCCAGCAGCTTTAATACAGGGTTGGGAGATACGCAGTATTTT.

The V gene is TRBV9, the J gene TRBJ1-3; no firm D call. Germline CDR1 is SGDLS and CDR2 is YYNGEE. V lost 4 bases and J 8 bases, leaving 7 bases between the germline ends. The CDR3 sequence is 11 residues long. Written as DNA, the CDR3 is TGTGCCAGCAGCTTGGGAGACACCATATATTTT. Translating gives CASSLGDTIYF. The full variable domain, with the rest looked up from reference TRBV9 and TRBJ1-3, is DSGVTQTPKHLITATGQRVTLRCSPRSGDLSVYWYQQSLDQGLQFLIQYYNGEERAKGNILERFSAQQFPDLHSELNLSSLELGDSALYFCASSLGDTIYFGEGSWLTVV.

The rearrangement links TRBV24-1 to TRBJ2-3; the D gene is possibly TRBD2 (7 bases). The CDR3 is made up of 15 amino acids. The germline gives CDR1 KGHDR, CDR2 SFDVKD. V was shortened by 4 bases and J by 5 bases, with 15 bases between the two germline ends. Here the CDR3 DNA reads TGTGCCACCAGTGAACCACAGGGAGGGATAGATACGCAGTATTTT. Its protein product is CATSEPQGGIDTQYF.

Here the CDR3 reads CAAASGGAFEQFF. In DNA form, the CDR3 reads TGTGCCGCCGCCAGCGGGGGGGCCTTTGAGCAGTTCTTC. The chain couples TRBV24-1 to TRBJ2-1, with 10 bases lining up with TRBD2. V dropped 12 bases and J dropped 9; count of bases not matched to a gene: 10. The germline gives CDR1 KGHDR, CDR2 SFDVKD. This CDR3 comprises 13 residues.

The chain employs TRBV7-9 and TRBJ1-2; maybe TRBD1 (6 bases). The germline V and J ends were trimmed by 0 bases and 8 bases, with 16 bases remaining between them. This CDR3 comprises 15 residues. Germline CDR1 is SEHNR and CDR2 is FQNEAQ (reference sequence). The CDR3 loop is CASSLASNRAGGYTF. CDR3 sequence (DNA): TGTGCCAGCAGCTTAGCGTCGAACAGGGCAGGAGGCTACACCTTC.

This chain links TRBV4-2 with TRBJ1-1; D gene unclear. The CDR3 length is 19 residues. V lost 0 bases and J 4 bases, leaving 24 bases between the germline ends. Germline CDR1 is LGHNA and CDR2 is YNFKEQ. In nucleotides, the CDR3 is TGTGCCAGCAGCCAAGATTTGCTGCTAGTCCCCATGGGAGGCACTGAAGCTTTCTTT. Translation: CASSQDLLLVPMGGTEAFF.

The CDR3 spells CASSLRQGALPAFF. The CDR3 region has the DNA TGCGCCAGCAGCCTCCGACAGGGGGCGCTTCCAGCTTTCTTT. V and J are TRBV4-3 and TRBJ1-1, with 10 bases aligning to TRBD1. The V gene end was trimmed by 4 bases and the J gene end by 10 bases; junction bases not matched to a gene: 9. Germline lookup yields CDR1 LGHNA and CDR2 YSLEER. The CDR3 loop spans 14 amino acids.

This rearrangement joins TRBV27 to TRBJ1-5; 8 bases are a match to TRBD1. With 5 bases clipped from V and 5 bases from J, the junction kept 8 bases outside the gene matches. The CDR3 runs 15 residues. The germline V gene encodes CDR1 MNHEY and CDR2 SMNVEV (reference sequence). CDR3 sequence (DNA): TGTGCCAGCAGTCGTCAGGGGGCTTTATATCAGCCCCAGCATTTT. Translation gives CASSRQGALYQPQHF.

The gene calls are TRBV9 and TRBJ2-5, with a weak D call TRBD2 (6 bases). Germline CDR1 reads SGDLS; CDR2 reads YYNGEE. V was shortened by 1 base and J by 5 bases, with 12 bases between the two germline ends. The CDR3 sequence is 14 residues long. The CDR3 DNA reads as TGTGCCAGCAGCGTAAGCGTCAGCGGGGAGACCCAGTACTTC. Translated: CASSVSVSGETQYF. The complete variable domain, with remaining parts taken from reference TRBV9 and TRBJ2-5, reads DSGVTQTPKHLITATGQRVTLRCSPRSGDLSVYWYQQSLDQGLQFLIQYYNGEERAKGNILERFSAQQFPDLHSELNLSSLELGDSALYFCASSVSVSGETQYFGPGTRLLVL.

This chain joins TRBV3-1 (or the pseudogene TRBV3-2) and TRBJ1-5, with no clear D. Germline CDR1 reads LGHDT; CDR2 reads YNNKEL (reference sequence). The V gene lost 0 bases and the J gene lost 0 bases, with 9 bases spanning the gap. The CDR3 totals 16 residues. In DNA form, the CDR3 reads TGTGCCAGCAGCCAAGATGCGAGGTATAGCAATCAGCCCCAGCATTTT. This gives the protein CASSQDARYSNQPQHF.

This chain links TRBV7-3 with TRBJ2-1; 8 bases match TRBD2. Unmatched junction bases numbered 13, after V lost 4 bases and J lost 5 bases. CDR3 size: 17 residues. Germline CDR1 reads SGHTA; CDR2 reads FQGTGA. The CDR3 region is CASSSDPGLAIHNEQFF. DNA of the CDR3: TGTGCCAGCAGCTCGGATCCCGGACTAGCTATCCACAATGAGCAGTTCTTC.